This T cell receptor beta chain was documented in a study of cytotoxic CD8 clonotypes in ibrutinib-treated CLL (dated by TCRdb to the early 2020s). About the full investigation: In this cohort, approximately 15 patients were treatment-naive and about ten were relapsed/refractory, while some 17 had unmutated IGHV. Responses were partial in 24 patients and complete in 2; after median around 65 months follow-up, about 15 stayed in remission and 12 progressed. Response samples were taken after a median of approximately a year on treatment, ranging from about 6 to 40 months. On average, each sample had 255,043 productive templates and 96,000 or so productive rearrangements. Of the roughly 86 participants in the trial, about two dozen had longitudinal samples available. Cryopreserved peripheral blood mononuclear cells were collected before treatment, at response, and at either disease progression or sustained remission. All remission and progressive disease samples were collected while patients were still receiving ibrutinib.

The CDR3 numbers 14 residues from cysteine through phenylalanine. This entry keeps only the CDR3 DNA: 42 bases, framed from base 1. At the junction V is shortened by 3 bases and J by 5 bases, with 13 bases in between. In the germline V gene, CDR1 corresponds to KGHSH and CDR2 to LQKENI. Reading the label with the study, this specimen's time point is: progressive disease on ibrutinib. For TCR beta library preparation, around 2.2 micrograms of genomic DNA was extracted from cryopreserved PBMCs. Longitudinal blood samples from CLL patients on ibrutinib monotherapy underwent high-throughput TCR beta sequencing. Patients were enrolled in a phase 2 open-label single-center ibrutinib monotherapy trial. The goal of deep resolution MiSeq sequencing was a depth between 1 in 1 million and 1 in 200,000 T cells, and coverage averaged 10x per clonotype. TCR beta libraries were generated with the immunoSEQ hsTCRB Kit. The authors processed their data as follows. ImmunoSEQ Data Assistant and ImmunoSEQ Analyzer were used for data analysis, and V, D and J genes were assigned according to IMGT definitions. Clonality was computed as one minus normalized Shannon entropy of productive rearrangement frequencies, ranging from 0 to 1. Only overrepresented clonotypes making up at least 0.05% of the repertoire of each patient were included in the public clonotype analysis. Approximately 14 age-matched healthy donor repertoires from immuneACCESS served as clonality controls. The source is immuneACCESS, and TCRdb retained only in-frame sequences with V and J called. Part of the clones is not carried over; for the studies checked, unresolved V genes explain less than half of this, and the remainder is unexplained. Clone size and the V and J calls come from that table; the DNA yielded D and trimming. In this sample the table shows 70,000 to 80,000 clones, about 84% of which occur a single time. The leading ten clones occupy roughly 7.1% of the sample.

Turning to this clone: It has no known antigen specificity. Per-nucleotide qualities are absent, and no much larger clonotype sits a single base away.

Results and caveats for the whole study, not just this receptor: Sampling times were not matched between sustained-remission and progressing patients, and lymph node repertoires were not studied. At ibrutinib response clonality went up, during sustained remission it held steady, and at progression it dropped back toward baseline. Public clonotypes were rare and either shrank or stayed stable during treatment, and the rise in clonality at ibrutinib response reflected expansion of private clonotypes. Baseline clonality was found to be higher than that of age-matched healthy donors and was strongly correlated with circulating CD8+ T-cell counts.

This receptor was obtained from a human donor with chronic lymphocytic leukemia. The sequence joins TRBV18 to TRBJ2-5; TRBD1 is a possible D gene, resting on 6 matching bases. The sequencing here drew on PBMCs, taken at disease progression, from a patient treated with ibrutinib. DNA sequence: TGTGCCAGCTCACCGGACAGCCTTCGCGAGACCCAGTACTTC. Its translation reads: CASSPDSLRETQYF.